The source of this T cell receptor beta chain is a study of cytomegalovirus exposure and HLA in healthy donors. General study results and limits: The availability of immune exposure information extended only to CMV serostatus. An analysis that was carried out later associated some 17,000 TCR beta sequences with HLA alleles at 0.05 false discovery rate.

PCR employed 60 Vbeta and 13 Jbeta primers. Libraries were prepared by immunoSEQ multiplex PCR; TCRdb keeps only in-frame clonotypes and omits some of them. The sample carries roughly 190,000 clones, about 85% recorded once. There are 17 residues in the CDR3. Germline lookup yields CDR1 SEHNR and CDR2 FQNEAQ (reference sequence). V gave up 5 bases and J gave up 0 bases, with 17 bases separating them. About this clone: Its antigen is unknown.

This clonotype originated in a man in his forties or fifties in good health and CMV-seronegative. Specimen: PBMCs. This sequence joins TRBV7-9 and TRBJ1-3; maybe TRBD1 (6 bases). The CDR3 nucleotides are TGTGCCAGCAGCCGCCCACCCACAGGGTTCTCTGGAAACACCATATATTTT. This gives the protein CASSRPPTGFSGNTIYF.